Listed below are T cell receptor beta chains from one sample, sequenced in a study of blood T cell repertoires in COVID-19. The data were produced by immunoSEQ multiplex PCR, yet TCRdb's version contains in-frame clones alone and is incomplete. The repertoire consists of 250,000 to 300,000 clones, with 88% occurring once and the leading ten covering 1%. Specimen: PBMCs or T cells enriched from blood (not recorded which). The source of these receptors is a woman in her 30s who had recovered from COVID-19. Each CDR3 is given with its conserved first and last residue. A D gene is named only where the DNA matches it firmly. Not all rows give a size; the values are once, few, many and, for expanded clones, a class.

v_call	d_call	j_call	clone_size	cdr3_aa	cdr3_nt
TRBV18	.	TRBJ1-1	.	CASSPLQTNTEAFF	TGTGCCAGCTCACCACTACAGACGAACACTGAAGCTTTCTTT
TRBV4-2	TRBD2	TRBJ2-2	.	CASSHTTLGLAEYTGELFF	TGTGCCAGCAGCCACACTACCTTGGGACTAGCGGAGTACACCGGGGAGCTGTTTTTT
TRBV5-5	.	TRBJ1-1	.	CASSFTTRVVTEAFF	TGTGCCAGCAGCTTTACTACCAGGGTGGTCACTGAAGCTTTCTTT
TRBV2	.	TRBJ1-6	.	CASSESYAGPTYNSPLHF	TGTGCCAGCAGCGAATCGTACGCTGGGCCGACCTATAATTCACCCCTCCACTTT
TRBV28	TRBD1	TRBJ1-5	.	CASRSGGRYQPQHF	TGTGCCAGCAGGTCAGGGGGTCGGTATCAGCCCCAGCATTTT
TRBV7-3	TRBD1	TRBJ1-4	.	CASSAQGAGSTNEKLFF	TGTGCCAGCAGCGCACAGGGGGCAGGGTCAACTAATGAAAAACTGTTTTTT
TRBV27	TRBD1	TRBJ1-5	.	CASSGGTGGNQPQHF	TGTGCCAGCAGCGGAGGGACAGGTGGCAATCAGCCCCAGCATTTT
TRBV7-9	TRBD1	TRBJ2-5	.	CASSYTGGRETQYF	TGTGCCAGCAGCTATACAGGGGGCAGGGAGACCCAGTACTTC
TRBV30	.	TRBJ1-5	.	CAWSVGGNGQPQHF	TGTGCCTGGAGTGTTGGAGGAAACGGTCAGCCCCAGCATTTT
TRBV5-6	TRBD1	TRBJ2-7	.	CASSSGQVTYEQYF	TGTGCCAGCAGCTCTGGACAGGTAACCTACGAGCAGTACTTC
TRBV18	TRBD1	TRBJ2-5	.	CASSPLSGQSHQETQYF	TGTGCCAGCTCACCACTCTCGGGACAGTCACACCAAGAGACCCAGTACTTC
TRBV28	.	TRBJ1-2	few	CASRQRGADYGYTF	TGTGCCAGCCGGCAGCGGGGGGCGGACTATGGCTACACCTTC
TRBV10-3	TRBD1	TRBJ1-1	.	CAIKTGTGGTEAFF	TGTGCCATCAAAACCGGGACAGGGGGCACTGAAGCTTTCTTT
TRBV28	TRBD1	TRBJ1-2	.	CASRLGTGYGYTF	TGTGCCAGCAGGCTGGGGACAGGGTATGGCTACACCTTC
TRBV2	TRBD2	TRBJ2-1	.	CANTAGGGGEQFF	TGTGCCAATACGGCGGGAGGAGGGGGTGAGCAGTTCTTC
TRBV7-9	TRBD1	TRBJ2-3	.	CASSSYGGQEYTDTQYF	TGTGCCAGCAGCTCCTATGGGGGACAGGAGTACACAGATACGCAGTATTTT
TRBV11-3	.	TRBJ2-1	.	CASSLDVPGLSEQFF	TGTGCCAGCAGCTTAGATGTTCCGGGATTGAGTGAGCAGTTCTTC
TRBV5-1	TRBD2	TRBJ2-5	.	CASAGTSGIQETQYF	TGCGCCAGCGCCGGGACTAGCGGGATTCAAGAGACCCAGTACTTC
TRBV4-3	.	TRBJ2-5	.	CASSQDGTPLETQYF	TGCGCCAGCAGCCAAGACGGGACTCCGCTTGAGACCCAGTACTTC
TRBV2	TRBD2	TRBJ2-1	.	CASSEITSGVNEQFF	TGTGCCAGCAGTGAAATAACTAGCGGAGTCAATGAGCAGTTCTTC
TRBV10-3	.	TRBJ2-7	.	CAISANGGEQYF	TGTGCCATCAGTGCAAACGGGGGCGAGCAGTACTTC
TRBV7-3	.	TRBJ2-3	.	CASSLTIGGTDTQYF	TGTGCCAGCAGCTTAACGATCGGGGGCACAGATACGCAGTATTTT
TRBV19	TRBD2	TRBJ2-1	.	CASSVRTSGRFHNEQFF	TGTGCCAGTAGTGTCCGGACTAGCGGGAGGTTCCACAATGAGCAGTTCTTC
TRBV19	TRBD2	TRBJ2-7	.	CASSTRRENWESYEQYF	TGTGCCAGTTCTACCCGGCGGGAGAATTGGGAATCTTACGAGCAGTACTTC
TRBV10-1	.	TRBJ1-1	once	CASSAAVGGTEAFF	TGCGCCAGCAGTGCGGCGGTGGGGGGCACTGAAGCTTTCTTT
TRBV6-6	.	TRBJ2-5	.	CASSYEGLTQYF	TGTGCCAGCAGTTACGAGGGTTTGACCCAGTACTTC
TRBV28	.	TRBJ2-3	.	CASSRFGTDTQYF	TGTGCCAGCTCTAGATTTGGCACAGATACGCAGTATTTT